The rows below give T cell receptor beta chains drawn from one sample of a study of response to subunit inactivated influenza vaccine. TCRdb reprocessed the RT-PCR reads with MiXCR, giving one entry per CDR3 protein. This sample carries 500,000 to 600,000 distinct CDR3 sequences, approximately 15% of them seen once, and the ten largest clones take over 2.5%. Material: CD4+ T cells sorted from PBMCs, obtained roughly 24 months after vaccination. The receptors here all came from a man between 50 and 75 years old who received an inactivated influenza vaccine. Both conserved end residues are part of each CDR3. The order of the fields is V gene, CDR3 length, clone size, J gene, D gene, CDR3 protein, CDR3 DNA. A D gene is named only where the DNA matches it firmly. A clone size is listed for some rows: how often the clone was seen (once, few, many), or a class if it is expanded.

V: TRBV14; length: 15; size: few; J: TRBJ2-5; D: .; CDR3: CASSPLWTVQETQYF; DNA: TGTGCCAGCAGCCCACTCTGGACAGTACAAGAGACCCAGTACTTC
V: TRBV20-1; length: 14; size: few; J: TRBJ2-5; D: TRBD2; CDR3: CSARIAGIARTQYF; DNA: TGCAGTGCTCGTATAGCGGGAATCGCTCGGACCCAGTACTTC
V: TRBV5-1; length: 15; size: few; J: TRBJ2-3; D: .; CDR3: CASSLDGVLTDTQYF; DNA: TGCGCCAGCAGCTTGGACGGGGTGCTAACAGATACGCAGTATTTT
V: TRBV5-1; length: 15; size: few; J: TRBJ2-6; D: .; CDR3: CASSLQVSGANVLTF; DNA: TGCGCCAGCAGCTTGCAGGTTTCTGGGGCCAACGTCCTGACTTTC
V: TRBV20-1; length: 13; size: few; J: TRBJ2-7; D: .; CDR3: CSASPSLIFEQYF; DNA: TGCAGTGCTAGCCCTTCGCTTATCTTCGAGCAGTACTTC
V: TRBV6-5; length: 13; size: many; J: TRBJ1-1; D: .; CDR3: CASSYTGNTEAFF; DNA: TGTGCCAGCAGTTACACAGGGAACACTGAAGCTTTCTTT
V: TRBV2; length: 15; size: .; J: TRBJ2-1; D: .; CDR3: CASSDMWAGYNEQFF; DNA: TGTGCCAGCAGTGATATGTGGGCAGGGTATAATGAGCAGTTCTTC
V: TRBV28; length: 15; size: .; J: TRBJ2-1; D: .; CDR3: CASSSPADSYNEQFF; DNA: TGTGCCAGCAGTTCACCAGCGGACTCCTACAATGAGCAGTTCTTC
V: TRBV12-3/TRBV12-4; length: 14; size: many; J: TRBJ1-1; D: .; CDR3: CASSFSGVNTEAFF; DNA: TGTGCCAGCAGTTTTTCGGGGGTCAACACTGAAGCTTTCTTT
V: TRBV28; length: 14; size: .; J: TRBJ2-3; D: .; CDR3: CASSLGHALGTQYF; DNA: TGTGCCAGCAGTTTAGGTCACGCCCTGGGTACGCAGTATTTT
V: TRBV20-1; length: 13; size: .; J: TRBJ2-1; D: TRBD2; CDR3: CSALAGGGNEQFF; DNA: TGCAGTGCTCTAGCGGGAGGGGGCAATGAGCAGTTCTTC
V: TRBV20-1; length: 13; size: few; J: TRBJ2-3; D: .; CDR3: CSARDRMEDTQYF; DNA: TGCAGTGCTAGAGATAGAATGGAGGATACGCAGTATTTT
V: TRBV12-3/TRBV12-4; length: 15; size: few; J: TRBJ2-2; D: .; CDR3: CASSHHHRNTGELFF; DNA: TGTGCCAGCAGTCATCACCACAGGAACACCGGGGAGCTGTTTTTT
V: TRBV7-2; length: 12; size: few; J: TRBJ2-3; D: .; CDR3: CASSLEQGRLYF; DNA: TGTGCCAGCAGCTTAGAGCAGGGGCGCTTGTATTTT
V: TRBV12-3/TRBV12-4; length: 16; size: many; J: TRBJ2-5; D: TRBD2; CDR3: CASGGLAGGPQETQYF; DNA: TGTGCCAGCGGAGGACTAGCGGGGGGGCCCCAAGAGACCCAGTACTTC